This T cell receptor (beta chain) was captured by sequencing in a study of a mutant IDH1 vaccine in newly diagnosed glioma. Study-level information: Vaccination began 4-6 weeks post radiotherapy alone, or with temozolomide cycles. Every participant had undergone radiotherapy, temozolomide, or both before, and most underwent both. The treated group averaged 40.4 years old and was roughly 60% male, roughly 40% female. V12 took place at week 35, and V13 at week 47.

The junction had 9 bases not matched to a gene; V was cut back by 4 bases and J by 7 bases. The CDR3 loop spans 14 amino acids. Germline lookup yields CDR1 SGHRS and CDR2 YFSETQ. TCRdb's table, derived via immunoSEQ multiplex PCR, lists solely in-frame clones and lacks some. The profile covers some 30,000 clones, with roughly three quarters appearing a single time and roughly 8.8% taken by the ten largest. For this clone: Its antigen remains unknown.

Time point described: week 35, safety follow-up. In every dose of vaccine, 300 ug of mutant IDH1 20-mer peptide was given alongside topical imiquimod. This chain connects TRBV5-1 to TRBJ1-2, with 8 bases lining up with TRBD1. This receptor was identified in a woman aged 25-40 years with glioma. Some clones in this sample may be carry-over from other donors' samples. The sample consisted of PBMCs, taken from a glioma patient whose treatment included an IDH1 peptide vaccine. The DNA for the CDR3 is TGCGCCAGCAGCGACCCGGGACAGGCAGGTGGCTACACCTTC. Its protein product is CASSDPGQAGGYTF.